This is a list of T cell receptor beta chains from one sample in a study of cytomegalovirus exposure and HLA in healthy donors. Method: immunoSEQ multiplex PCR; TCRdb's copy keeps in-frame clones and lacks some. Here the sample spans about 72,000 clones, approximately 78% being singletons. Sequenced input: PBMCs. These receptors were taken from a middle-aged man in good health and CMV-seronegative. Both conserved end residues are part of each CDR3. The D gene is left open where the match is weak. The listing skips clone size in some rows; elsewhere it reads once, few, many or a size class.

size: .
D: .
V: TRBV7-2
J: TRBJ1-4
DNA: TGTGCCAGCAGCTTAGTCACCAGTAATGAAAAACTGTTTTTT
CDR3: CASSLVTSNEKLFF

size: .
D: TRBD1
V: TRBV7-8
J: TRBJ1-4
DNA: TGTGCCAGCAGGGGGGGAGGGACAGGAGCAACTAATGAAAAACTGTTTTTT
CDR3: CASRGGGTGATNEKLFF

size: .
D: TRBD2
V: TRBV28
J: TRBJ2-1
DNA: TGTGCCAGCAGTCCCCGGACTAGCGGGGGGTGGAATGAGCAGTTCTTC
CDR3: CASSPRTSGGWNEQFF

size: .
D: TRBD1
V: TRBV18
J: TRBJ1-2
DNA: TGTGCCAGCTCACCTCCCCAGGGGGGAAACTATGGCTACACCTTC
CDR3: CASSPPQGGNYGYTF

size: .
D: TRBD1
V: TRBV5-8
J: TRBJ2-1
DNA: TGTGCCAGCAGCAGGAGTGAGACAGGGAGCTCCTACAATGAGCAGTTCTTC
CDR3: CASSRSETGSSYNEQFF

size: few
D: .
V: TRBV28
J: TRBJ2-7
DNA: TGTGCCAGCAGTTTTGGGGGCGAAGAAGACGAGCAGTACTTC
CDR3: CASSFGGEEDEQYF

size: .
D: .
V: TRBV11-2
J: TRBJ2-2
DNA: TGTGCCAGCAGCCCTAGAGGGGACACGAACACCGGGGAGCTGTTTTTT
CDR3: CASSPRGDTNTGELFF

size: few
D: .
V: TRBV6-1
J: TRBJ1-3
DNA: TGTGCCAGCAGTTTGACAGGCTCTGGAAACACCATATATTTT
CDR3: CASSLTGSGNTIYF

size: once
D: .
V: TRBV30
J: TRBJ1-3
DNA: TGTGCCTGGAGCACTGGGGGGTACACTGGAAACACCATATATTTT
CDR3: CAWSTGGYTGNTIYF

size: .
D: TRBD2
V: TRBV28
J: TRBJ2-7
DNA: TGTGCCAGCAGTCCAAGGGGAGGGAGCGGATACGAGCAGTACTTC
CDR3: CASSPRGGSGYEQYF

size: .
D: TRBD2
V: TRBV18
J: TRBJ2-3
DNA: TGTGCCAGCTCACCGATTAGCGGGGGGGCCACAGATACGCAGTATTTT
CDR3: CASSPISGGATDTQYF

size: once
D: .
V: TRBV25-1
J: TRBJ1-3
DNA: TGTGCCAGCAGCACAGCCGGAGGAAACACCATATATTTT
CDR3: CASSTAGGNTIYF

size: once
D: .
V: TRBV7-6
J: TRBJ1-2
DNA: TGTGCCAGCAGCCCCGACAGGAACTATGGCTACACCTTC
CDR3: CASSPDRNYGYTF

size: few
D: .
V: TRBV4-1
J: TRBJ1-5
DNA: TGCGCCAGCAGCCAAGATGGTAGCAGCAATCAGCCCCAGCATTTT
CDR3: CASSQDGSSNQPQHF

size: few
D: .
V: TRBV10-1
J: TRBJ1-1
DNA: TGCGCCAGCAGTGATGAGAAGAACACTGAAGCTTTCTTT
CDR3: CASSDEKNTEAFF

size: .
D: TRBD1
V: TRBV10-3
J: TRBJ2-1
DNA: TGTGCCATCAGTGAGTCGACAGGGGGTTCGAATGAGCAGTTCTTC
CDR3: CAISESTGGSNEQFF

size: .
D: TRBD1
V: TRBV7-3
J: TRBJ2-2
DNA: TGTGCCAGCAGCGAAGGACAGGTCACCGGGGAGCTGTTTTTT
CDR3: CASSEGQVTGELFF

size: .
D: TRBD1
V: TRBV11-2
J: TRBJ2-3
DNA: TGTGCCAGCAGCCCTAACAGGGGGATGGATACGCAGTATTTT
CDR3: CASSPNRGMDTQYF

size: .
D: TRBD1
V: TRBV5-1
J: TRBJ2-7
DNA: TGCGCCAGCAGTCCGGGGACAGGGGTTACCTACGAGCAGTACTTC
CDR3: CASSPGTGVTYEQYF

size: few
D: .
V: TRBV7-6
J: TRBJ1-5
DNA: TGTGCCAGCAGCTTAGGTGCCAGGGATCAGCCCCAGCATTTT
CDR3: CASSLGARDQPQHF

size: .
D: .
V: TRBV15
J: TRBJ2-5
DNA: TGTGCCACCAGCAGCAGGGGTGAGGAGACCCAGTACTTC
CDR3: CATSSRGEETQYF

size: .
D: .
V: TRBV4-2
J: TRBJ1-1
DNA: TGTGCCAGCAGCCACCCCCTCCGGGGGGGTAAGGGGGACACTGAAGCTTTCTTT
CDR3: CASSHPLRGGKGDTEAFF

size: .
D: TRBD2
V: TRBV11-2
J: TRBJ2-1
DNA: TGTGCCAGCAGCTTAGATCAGATCCAGGGACTAGAGTGGTACAATGAGCAGTTCTTC
CDR3: CASSLDQIQGLEWYNEQFF

size: .
D: TRBD1
V: TRBV11-2
J: TRBJ1-2
DNA: TGTGCCAGCAGCTTATTAGACAGGGCTGCTAACTATGGCTACACCTTC
CDR3: CASSLLDRAANYGYTF

size: .
D: TRBD1
V: TRBV4-1
J: TRBJ1-2
DNA: TGCGCCAGCAGCCAAGACGGGAACAGGGGGGATGGCTACACCTTC
CDR3: CASSQDGNRGDGYTF

size: .
D: TRBD1
V: TRBV29-1
J: TRBJ2-2
DNA: TGCAGCGTTGGATGGACAGGGAGGACCGGGGAGCTGTTTTTT
CDR3: CSVGWTGRTGELFF

size: .
D: TRBD1
V: TRBV11-2
J: TRBJ1-2
DNA: TGTGCCAGCAGGACTCACCGGGACAGAAACCCTGGCTACACCTTC
CDR3: CASRTHRDRNPGYTF

size: .
D: .
V: TRBV7-9
J: TRBJ1-2
DNA: TGTGCCAGCAGCCACAGTGGCTACACCTTC
CDR3: CASSHSGYTF

size: .
D: TRBD1
V: TRBV6-6
J: TRBJ1-2
DNA: TGTGCCAGCAGTACAGGGGAGGACTATGGCTACACCTTC
CDR3: CASSTGEDYGYTF

size: medium-sized
D: TRBD1
V: TRBV28
J: TRBJ1-6
DNA: TGTGCCAGCAGTTGGGGGACAGGGAAAGTTCCAGGTTCACCCCTCCACTTT
CDR3: CASSWGTGKVPGSPLHF

size: .
D: TRBD2
V: TRBV7-7
J: TRBJ2-2
DNA: TGTGCTAGCAGCCAGAGCGGGGGGAACACCGGGGAGCTGTTTTTT
CDR3: CASSQSGGNTGELFF

size: .
D: .
V: TRBV18
J: TRBJ1-1
DNA: TGTGCCAGCTCACCCCCAGGGGCAGCGAGGAACACTGAAGCTTTCTTT
CDR3: CASSPPGAARNTEAFF

size: .
D: TRBD1
V: TRBV7-9
J: TRBJ1-2
DNA: TGTGCCAGCAGCTCACAGGGGGCTCTGGAAGGCTACACCTTC
CDR3: CASSSQGALEGYTF

size: few
D: .
V: TRBV18
J: TRBJ1-2
DNA: TGTGCCAGCTCACCAACGATGGGTCAGGAGGCCTATGGCTACACCTTC
CDR3: CASSPTMGQEAYGYTF

size: .
D: TRBD1
V: TRBV7-2
J: TRBJ1-2
DNA: TGTGCCAGCAGCTTTGGACAGGGGGCTTATGGCTACACCTTC
CDR3: CASSFGQGAYGYTF

size: .
D: .
V: TRBV28
J: TRBJ1-1
DNA: TGTGCCAGCAGTTTAGTCGGGAACACTGAAGCTTTCTTT
CDR3: CASSLVGNTEAFF

size: .
D: .
V: TRBV28
J: TRBJ1-5
DNA: TGTGCCAGCAGTCCCCTGGGGGGAAATCAGCCCCAGCATTTT
CDR3: CASSPLGGNQPQHF

size: .
D: .
V: TRBV6-5
J: TRBJ1-3
DNA: TGTGCCAGCAGTTACCAGGGCTCCTCTGGAAACACCATATATTTT
CDR3: CASSYQGSSGNTIYF

size: .
D: .
V: TRBV10-3
J: TRBJ2-7
DNA: TGTGCCATCAGTCCGGGTCTGTACGAGCAGTACTTC
CDR3: CAISPGLYEQYF

size: once
D: .
V: TRBV5-6
J: TRBJ1-1
DNA: TGTGCCAGCAGCTCATACACGACAGAGCGGAACACTGAAGCTTTCTTT
CDR3: CASSSYTTERNTEAFF

size: .
D: TRBD2
V: TRBV2
J: TRBJ2-5
DNA: TGTGCCAGCACCGAACCACTAGCGGAATACCAAGAGACCCAGTACTTC
CDR3: CASTEPLAEYQETQYF

size: .
D: .
V: TRBV9
J: TRBJ2-1
DNA: TGTGCCAGCAGCGTAGGGCAATTGGTGAATGAGCAGTTCTTC
CDR3: CASSVGQLVNEQFF

size: .
D: TRBD1
V: TRBV11-2
J: TRBJ1-2
DNA: TGTGCCAGCAGCTTAATCAGGGGACAGGGTAAAATCGGCTATGGCTACACCTTC
CDR3: CASSLIRGQGKIGYGYTF

size: .
D: .
V: TRBV6-5
J: TRBJ2-5
DNA: TGTGCCAGCAAGGGGGGGCTCCAAGAGACCCAGTACTTC
CDR3: CASKGGLQETQYF

size: .
D: TRBD1
V: TRBV5-1
J: TRBJ2-1
DNA: TGCACCAGCAGCCCCGTGGGGCAGGGGGCGGATAATGAGCAGTTCTTC
CDR3: CTSSPVGQGADNEQFF

size: .
D: .
V: TRBV2
J: TRBJ2-3
DNA: TGTGCCAGCAGTGGGCAGGGAGGTTTTGGGGATACGCAGTATTTT
CDR3: CASSGQGGFGDTQYF

size: .
D: .
V: TRBV6-6
J: TRBJ2-7
DNA: TGTGCCAGCAGTAGGGGTTACGAGCAGTACTTC
CDR3: CASSRGYEQYF

size: .
D: .
V: TRBV5-4
J: TRBJ2-7
DNA: TGTGCCAGCAGCGAAGGGGGCGGGGCGATCTCCTACGAGCAGTACTTC
CDR3: CASSEGGGAISYEQYF

size: .
D: TRBD2
V: TRBV4-3
J: TRBJ2-1
DNA: TGCGCCAGCAGCCAAGATTGGCTAGCGGTTAGAAATGAGCAGTTCTTC
CDR3: CASSQDWLAVRNEQFF

size: .
D: TRBD2
V: TRBV5-1
J: TRBJ2-1
DNA: TGCGCCAGCAGCTTGATGGGGACTAGCGGGGGCCCGAGCTCCTACAATGAGCAGTTCTTC
CDR3: CASSLMGTSGGPSSYNEQFF

size: few
D: .
V: TRBV10-3
J: TRBJ2-7
DNA: TGTGCCACCGCGCCAGGGGCGTACGAGCAGTACTTC
CDR3: CATAPGAYEQYF

size: .
D: .
V: TRBV7-2
J: TRBJ2-7
DNA: TGTGCCAGCAGCTCGCCCACCGGGACACCGTCGTCCTACGAGCAGTACTTC
CDR3: CASSSPTGTPSSYEQYF

size: .
D: TRBD1
V: TRBV6-5
J: TRBJ2-5
DNA: TGTGCCAGCAGTTATAATGAGGGGGCGCCCGGGACCCAGTACTTC
CDR3: CASSYNEGAPGTQYF

size: .
D: TRBD2
V: TRBV9
J: TRBJ2-1
DNA: TGTGCCAGCAGCGTAGAAGGGCGGGGGGGCAATGAGCAGTTCTTC
CDR3: CASSVEGRGGNEQFF

size: .
D: .
V: TRBV7-6
J: TRBJ2-7
DNA: TGTGCCAGCAGCTCCCCCCCCGGCAGGGCAAACTCCTACGAGCAGTACTTC
CDR3: CASSSPPGRANSYEQYF